The subject of this entry is one T cell receptor beta chain. Its antigen remains unknown. The primer mix had 60 Vbeta and 13 Jbeta primers. TCRdb keeps only in-frame clones here, not all; method: immunoSEQ multiplex PCR. In the table there are some 180,000 clones, around 80% of which are singletons. This entry is derived from a study of cytomegalovirus exposure and HLA in healthy donors. Notes on the study in general: A further, later analysis showed that HLA-associated TCR beta chains (compared with equally common others) were more clonally expanded. Several V segments, TRBV6-2 and TRBV6-3 among them, could not be told apart and were dropped. A few CMV-associated chains proved CMV antigen-specific in vitro.

V gave up 0 bases and J gave up 8 bases; unmatched junction bases: 4. CDR1 is SGHRS, CDR2 YFSETQ, per germline. The CDR3 runs 14 residues. This rearrangement joins TRBV5-1 to TRBJ2-1, with 8 bases matching TRBD2. Sequencing input: PBMCs. This clonotype was obtained from a woman in her thirties in good health and CMV-seronegative. The CDR3 reads CASSLGRGVDEQFF. Written as DNA, the CDR3 is TGCGCCAGCAGCTTGGGGCGGGGGGTTGATGAGCAGTTCTTC.